This entry describes one TCR beta chain. This clonotype was found a few times. Its antigen has not been determined. No much larger clonotype is one base removed from it; base qualities were not supplied. The TCR beta CDR3 regions were amplified from the RNA transcripts. For the first round of RT-PCR on the TCR CDR3, the HTBI primer set was used together with the Qiagen OneStep RT-PCR kit. Libraries were constructed in a second round of multiplex PCR, after which size selection and purification were performed. Libraries were sequenced paired-end with 100 bp reads on an Illumina HiSeq2000. The source study handled its data this way. SOAPnuke was used to process the raw data, with reads discarded if the reads contained adapters or uncalled bases, had a mean Phred below 15, or lacked an exact constant-primer or identifier match. COPE v1.2.5 was used to merge the high-quality paired reads, and each unique nucleotide sequence was defined as a clonotype. MiTCR v1.1 was used to align the clonotypes against IMGT TRBV, TRBD and TRBJ reference segments. Only V-J combinations with frequency above 0.0001, covering roughly 99% of repertoires, were analysed. A TCS score was defined as the ratio between F50 (clonal expansion) and ExV (chaos), using BLOSUM62-based TCRdist between CDR3 peptides within each V-J. Welch's t-statistics and random forest reduced 450 to 600 V-J features to roughly 13, which were used in a naive Bayes classifier (R e1071). TCRdb's own reprocessing of the public reads used fastp at Q25 and MiXCR and kept productive beta chains. Merged by CDR3 protein, the rows form single entries marked with the most common genes and DNA. These V and J calls originate from TCRdb's pipeline instead of the authors' own analysis. Present in this sample are some 510,000 distinct CDR3 sequences, more than 45% of which were seen just once. The ten largest account for roughly 8.2% of the sample.

CDR3 length: 14 amino acids, cysteine to phenylalanine. Of the read, only the CDR3 DNA is kept; its 42 bases are in frame from base 1. Between the V and J ends, shortened by 1 base and 3 bases respectively, the junction contains 10 bases. CDR1 and CDR2, per the germline V gene, are SGHVS and FQNEAQ. Graves' hyperthyroidism was defined as stable when no progression to ophthalmopathy occurred over 18 months of follow-up. The hyperthyroidism patients were between 18 and 65 years old and newly diagnosed, with a disease duration of less than 2 months. Any patient with an uncontrolled infection, another autoimmune disease, pregnancy or lactation was excluded. Clinical symptoms, serum thyroxine and TRAb, thyroid ultrasound, and orbital computed tomography formed the basis for the diagnoses. Total RNA was extracted using Trizol reagent, and RNA quality was assessed on an Agilent 2100 Bioanalyzer. This entry comes from a study of T cells in Graves' hyperthyroidism and ophthalmopathy (dated by TCRdb to between 2018 and 2020). With respect to the entire study: A discovery cohort of about a hundred patients, 43 with Graves' ophthalmopathy and approximately 60 with stable Graves' hyperthyroidism, was used to find distinguishing TCR V-J signatures. Whether ophthalmopathy could be predicted prospectively was tested in an independent validation cohort made up of fewer than 20 hyperthyroidism patients plus 17 patients who later progressed to ophthalmopathy. The 95 to 100 discovery patients were randomly divided into training and test sets at a 7:3 ratio. The study also compared thyroid tissue and blood T-cell repertoires from 6 or 7 Graves' hyperthyroidism patients. After sampling, hyperthyroidism patients received methimazole starting at 30 mg daily, and ophthalmopathy patients received high-dose intravenous methylprednisolone. The paper describes TCR Vbeta CDR3 sequencing of some 130 peripheral blood samples, made up of some 40 ophthalmopathy patients, around 78 hyperthyroidism patients and approximately 17 progressor patients.

What the research found in general, with its limitations: A 13 V-J signature model separated ophthalmopathy from stable hyperthyroidism, with roughly 88% sensitivity and around 84% specificity in cross-validation and 80%/75% in testing. Most expanded thyroid clonotypes (frequency above 0.001) were also detected in blood, suggesting blood repertoires may reflect thyroid immune responses. In validation, the model predicted progression to ophthalmopathy with 55% to 71% sensitivity and 72% to 75% specificity, a median of approximately 6.7 months before onset. Sample size was not statistically predetermined, and investigators were not blinded to group allocation.

Sequenced input: peripheral blood or thyroid tissue (not recorded which). This sequence uses TRBV7-8 and TRBJ2-7, with an unclear D gene assignment. The sequence derives from a young woman with Graves' hyperthyroidism. Donor details come from another sample of the same person, matched by shared clones. The sequenced DNA is TGTGCCAGCAGCTTAGGAATAGGGTACTACGAGCAGTACTTC. Translation gives CASSLGIGYYEQYF.